The rows below give T cell receptor beta chains drawn from one sample of a study of CD8+ T cells in alopecia areata. Only in-frame clones appear in the TCRdb table, and some are missing; sequencing was by immunoSEQ multiplex PCR. The sample has roughly 170,000 clones, under 60% seen once. Sequences were derived from CD8+ T cells sorted from blood, sampled at week 24, from a patient treated with tofacitinib. The receptor source for this set is a human donor with alopecia areata. Both conserved end residues are part of each CDR3. Fields, in order: D gene, clone size, V gene, J gene, CDR3 DNA, CDR3 protein. D genes are given only for firm matches. Rows may omit the clone size; those that give it use once, few, many or a size class.

d_gene: TRBD1
abundance: .
v_gene: TRBV29-1
j_gene: TRBJ1-1
CDR3nt: TGCAGCGTTGTAGGGACAGGGGATGTCACTGAAGCTTTCTTT
CDR3aa: CSVVGTGDVTEAFF

d_gene: .
abundance: .
v_gene: TRBV29-1
j_gene: TRBJ2-7
CDR3nt: TGCAGCGTTGAGGGAGACAATTACGAGCAGTACTTC
CDR3aa: CSVEGDNYEQYF

d_gene: .
abundance: .
v_gene: TRBV15
j_gene: TRBJ2-7
CDR3nt: TGTGCCACCAGCATCACGGGACAAGCCCACGAGCAGTACTTC
CDR3aa: CATSITGQAHEQYF

d_gene: .
abundance: .
v_gene: TRBV27
j_gene: TRBJ2-7
CDR3nt: TGTGCCAGCGGACCCCGATCCTACGAGCAGTACTTC
CDR3aa: CASGPRSYEQYF

d_gene: .
abundance: .
v_gene: TRBV19
j_gene: TRBJ1-2
CDR3nt: TGTGCCAGTAGTATAAACCCTCAGGGGAATGGCTACACCTTC
CDR3aa: CASSINPQGNGYTF

d_gene: TRBD1
abundance: .
v_gene: TRBV27
j_gene: TRBJ1-6
CDR3nt: TGTGCCAGCAGTTCCGGGACAGAAGCACCCCTCCACTTT
CDR3aa: CASSSGTEAPLHF

d_gene: TRBD1
abundance: .
v_gene: TRBV29-1
j_gene: TRBJ2-1
CDR3nt: TGCAGCGGCCCGACAGGGGGATCCTACAATGAGCAGTTCTTC
CDR3aa: CSGPTGGSYNEQFF

d_gene: .
abundance: .
v_gene: TRBV27
j_gene: TRBJ2-7
CDR3nt: TGTGCCAGCAGTAGGGGGGTAATCGACGAGCAGTACTTC
CDR3aa: CASSRGVIDEQYF

d_gene: .
abundance: .
v_gene: TRBV5-1
j_gene: TRBJ2-4
CDR3nt: TGCGCCAGCAGCGAATCGGCAGCCCTAGCCAAAAACATTCAGTACTTC
CDR3aa: CASSESAALAKNIQYF

d_gene: .
abundance: .
v_gene: TRBV2
j_gene: TRBJ1-5
CDR3nt: TGTGCCAGCACCCGGGGAGGGGTAAGCAATCAGCCCCAGCATTTT
CDR3aa: CASTRGGVSNQPQHF

d_gene: .
abundance: .
v_gene: TRBV14
j_gene: TRBJ1-2
CDR3nt: TGTGCCAGCAGCCAAGATGTCCCGAGCTACACCTTC
CDR3aa: CASSQDVPSYTF

d_gene: .
abundance: few
v_gene: TRBV4-2
j_gene: TRBJ1-4
CDR3nt: TGTGCCAGCAGCCAAGATTCGGTTGAAAAACTGTTTTTT
CDR3aa: CASSQDSVEKLFF

d_gene: TRBD2
abundance: .
v_gene: TRBV29-1
j_gene: TRBJ2-2
CDR3nt: TGCAGCGTTGAAAAGGAACTAGCGGGGGTCCGGGGGGAGCTGTTTTTT
CDR3aa: CSVEKELAGVRGELFF

d_gene: TRBD1
abundance: .
v_gene: TRBV9
j_gene: TRBJ1-2
CDR3nt: TGTGCCAGCAGCGCGCGGACAGGATCTAACTATGGCTACACCTTC
CDR3aa: CASSARTGSNYGYTF

d_gene: TRBD1
abundance: .
v_gene: TRBV18
j_gene: TRBJ2-3
CDR3nt: TGTGCCAGCTCACCACCGGGACAGGGGAGCACAGATACGCAGTATTTT
CDR3aa: CASSPPGQGSTDTQYF

d_gene: .
abundance: .
v_gene: TRBV11-2
j_gene: TRBJ2-5
CDR3nt: TGTGCCAGCAGCTTAAATCAGGGGGGAAAGACCCAGTACTTC
CDR3aa: CASSLNQGGKTQYF

d_gene: .
abundance: .
v_gene: TRBV25-1
j_gene: TRBJ2-1
CDR3nt: TGTGCCAGCAGTGACTACTGGAGTCCAGACAATGAGCAGTTCTTC
CDR3aa: CASSDYWSPDNEQFF

d_gene: .
abundance: few
v_gene: TRBV15
j_gene: TRBJ2-5
CDR3nt: TGTGCCACCAGCGGTCCCGTTTACATTAGGGAGACCCAGTACTTC
CDR3aa: CATSGPVYIRETQYF

d_gene: .
abundance: few
v_gene: TRBV29-1
j_gene: TRBJ2-4
CDR3nt: TGCAGCGTTGGGGGGTCCAAAAACATTCAGTACTTC
CDR3aa: CSVGGSKNIQYF

d_gene: TRBD2
abundance: .
v_gene: TRBV13
j_gene: TRBJ2-1
CDR3nt: TGTGCCAGCAGCCCCCGGGGTAGCGGGGGGAGTCAGTTCTTC
CDR3aa: CASSPRGSGGSQFF

d_gene: TRBD1
abundance: .
v_gene: TRBV7-9
j_gene: TRBJ1-1
CDR3nt: TGTGCCAGCAGCCACGGGACAGGGAAGGCAGCTTTCTTT
CDR3aa: CASSHGTGKAAFF

d_gene: .
abundance: .
v_gene: TRBV10-3
j_gene: TRBJ2-7
CDR3nt: TGTGCCATCAGTGAGTCTGTCGAGCAGTACTTC
CDR3aa: CAISESVEQYF

d_gene: .
abundance: few
v_gene: TRBV5-1
j_gene: TRBJ2-7
CDR3nt: TGCGCCAGCAGCGTGGACAGACCCTACGAGCAGTACTTC
CDR3aa: CASSVDRPYEQYF

d_gene: TRBD1
abundance: .
v_gene: TRBV4-1
j_gene: TRBJ1-1
CDR3nt: TGCGCCAGCAGCCAAACTGACAGGGGTGGCACTGAAGCTTTCTTT
CDR3aa: CASSQTDRGGTEAFF